The rows below give T cell receptor beta chains drawn from one sample of a study of T cell repertoires in cytomegalovirus infection. Antigen specificity for these receptors is unknown. TCRdb fed the reads into MiXCR, producing one record per CDR3 protein. The sample contains some 940,000 distinct CDR3 sequences, roughly 31% of which appear only once. The sequencing used cultured CD8+ T cells from PBMCs, collected from culture after CMV antigen stimulation. The receptors stem from a human donor in good health (CMV status not recorded). Some clones in this sample may be carry-over from other donors' samples. The CDR3 runs from the conserved cysteine through the conserved F or W. The D gene is left open where the match is weak. Rows may omit the clone size; those that give it use once, few, many or a size class.

NA	NA	TRBV7-3	TRBJ2-5	TGTGCCAGCAGCCCCGGAGGGGCAGGGGGTGGCAGGGAGACCCAGTACTTC	CASSPGGAGGGRETQYF
NA	NA	TRBV6-5	TRBJ2-1	TGTGCCAGCAGTTACGGGGGAAACTCCTACAATGAGCAGTTCTTC	CASSYGGNSYNEQFF
TRBD2	NA	TRBV7-7	TRBJ2-1	TGTGCTAGCAGTACGGGGGGTAGCTCCTACAATGAGCAGTTCTTC	CASSTGGSSYNEQFF
TRBD1	many	TRBV12-3/TRBV12-4	TRBJ1-1	TGTGCCAGCAAAGACAGGGGTTTTACTGAAGCTTTCTTT	CASKDRGFTEAFF
NA	NA	TRBV15	TRBJ1-1	TGTGCCACCAGCAATCCCGCCCGTTCCCCAAGAGCTTTCTTT	CATSNPARSPRAFF
NA	few	TRBV19	TRBJ1-1	TGTGCCAGTAGTATCGGGCACAGGCGCCGAACGATTACTTTGAAGACTGAAGCTTTCTTT	CASSIGHRRRTITLKTEAFF
NA	NA	TRBV4-1	TRBJ2-5	TGCGCCAGCAGCCAAGATGGAATACTCGGGCGGTACTTC	CASSQDGILGRYF
NA	many	TRBV6-5	TRBJ2-5	TGTGCCAGCAGTTACTCTGGGAGTCAGGAGACCCAGTACTTC	CASSYSGSQETQYF
TRBD2	few	TRBV12-3/TRBV12-4	TRBJ2-7	TGTGCCAGCAGTGCCGGGACTAGCGGGACCTACGAGCAGTACTTC	CASSAGTSGTYEQYF
NA	few	TRBV4-1	TRBJ1-1	TGCGCCAGCAGCCCGACCGTCCTAGATGAAGCTTTCTTT	CASSPTVLDEAFF
NA	many	TRBV7-9	TRBJ2-3	TGTGCCAGCAGCTTAGGATCAACAGGGCCGAGGGATACGCAGTATTTT	CASSLGSTGPRDTQYF
NA	NA	TRBV4-1	TRBJ2-5	TGCGCCAGCAGCCAAGTTATAGGGTCAGAGACCCAGTACTTC	CASSQVIGSETQYF
TRBD2	few	TRBV7-6	TRBJ2-7	TGTGCCAGCAGCCCAGGGACTAGCGGGTTCTCCTACGAGCAGTACTTC	CASSPGTSGFSYEQYF
TRBD1	NA	TRBV9	TRBJ1-2	TGTGCCAGCAGCGTAGCTCGGACAGGAAGGGATGGCTACACCTTC	CASSVARTGRDGYTF
NA	NA	TRBV6-2/TRBV6-3	TRBJ2-2	TGTGACAGCAGTGCTCTTCCGGGTGCCGGGGAGCTGTTTTTT	CDSSALPGAGELFF
TRBD1	NA	TRBV12-3/TRBV12-4	TRBJ1-1	TGTGCCAGCATCAACAGGGGGACCACTGAAGCTTTCTTT	CASINRGTTEAFF
NA	NA	TRBV12-3/TRBV12-4	TRBJ1-1	TGTGCCAGCACCGGAGGGGGTTTGATAACTGAAGCTTTCTTT	CASTGGGLITEAFF
NA	many	TRBV6-5	TRBJ1-2	TGTGCCAGCAGTTCCTCTGGGCAGTCCTATGGCTACACCTTC	CASSSSGQSYGYTF
NA	once	TRBV27	TRBJ2-5	TGTGCCAGCAGTTTATCGCGATCCAGACAGACCCAGTACTTC	CASSLSRSRQTQYF
TRBD1	NA	TRBV19	TRBJ1-5	TGTGCCAGTAGTATAGAGGGACAGTATAGCAATCAGCCCCAGCATTTT	CASSIEGQYSNQPQHF
TRBD1	NA	TRBV25-1	TRBJ1-2	TGTGCCAGCACCCTGGGAACAGGGGTAAATGGCTACACCTTC	CASTLGTGVNGYTF
TRBD1	NA	TRBV25-1	TRBJ1-2	TGTGCCAGCCCTGGTTTCCCGGACAGGACAGATGGCTACACCTTC	CASPGFPDRTDGYTF
NA	many	TRBV27	TRBJ2-7	TGTGCCAGCAGATCAGACCCCTCCTACGAGCAGTACTTC	CASRSDPSYEQYF
TRBD1	few	TRBV7-9	TRBJ2-7	TGTGCCAGCAGCTACGGACAGGGGGAATACGAGCAGTACTTC	CASSYGQGEYEQYF
TRBD1	NA	TRBV7-6	TRBJ2-1	TGTGCCAGCAGCTTACTGGACAGGGTGGTAAATGAGCAGTTCTTC	CASSLLDRVVNEQFF
TRBD1	few	TRBV4-2	TRBJ2-3	TGTGCCAGCAGCCAAGAAGACAGGGGGAGGACAGATACGCAGTATTTT	CASSQEDRGRTDTQYF
NA	NA	TRBV6-5	TRBJ2-5	TGTGCCAGCAGTTTCAGGTACCAAGAGACCCAGTACTTC	CASSFRYQETQYF
TRBD1	many	TRBV12-5	TRBJ2-3	TGTGCTAGTGGTTTCGAGGTGGGGACAGGGTCCACAGATACGCAGTATTTT	CASGFEVGTGSTDTQYF
NA	NA	TRBV5-1	TRBJ2-3	TGCGCCAGCAGCCCGAGCGGCCTAGCGAAAATCACAGATACGCAGTATTTT	CASSPSGLAKITDTQYF
NA	many	TRBV7-8	TRBJ2-1	TGTGCCAGCAGCCCCGACACAGGAATACCCTACAATGAGCAGTTCTTC	CASSPDTGIPYNEQFF
NA	many	TRBV6-5	TRBJ2-3	TGTGCCAGCAGTTACTTGGGCACAGATACGCAGTATTTT	CASSYLGTDTQYF
NA	many	TRBV7-9	TRBJ1-1	TGTGCCAGCAGCTTAGTCGAGTTGAACACTGAAGCTTTCTTT	CASSLVELNTEAFF
NA	few	TRBV12-5	TRBJ1-3	TGTGCTAGTGGTTTGGACCCTCCGGGGGCGGCTGGAAACACCATATATTTT	CASGLDPPGAAGNTIYF